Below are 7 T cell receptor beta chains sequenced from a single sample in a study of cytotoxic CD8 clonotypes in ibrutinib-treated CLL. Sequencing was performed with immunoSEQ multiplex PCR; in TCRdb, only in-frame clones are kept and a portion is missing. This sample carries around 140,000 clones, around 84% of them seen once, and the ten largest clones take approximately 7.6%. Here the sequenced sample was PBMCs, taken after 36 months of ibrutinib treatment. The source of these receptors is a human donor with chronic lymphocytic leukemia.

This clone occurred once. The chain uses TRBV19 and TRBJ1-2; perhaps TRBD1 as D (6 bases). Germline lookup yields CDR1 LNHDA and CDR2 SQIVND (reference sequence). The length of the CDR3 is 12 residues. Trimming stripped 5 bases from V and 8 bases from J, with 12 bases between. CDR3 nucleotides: TGTGCCAGTAGTCTCGGGACATCCGGCTACACCTTC. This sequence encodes CASSLGTSGYTF.

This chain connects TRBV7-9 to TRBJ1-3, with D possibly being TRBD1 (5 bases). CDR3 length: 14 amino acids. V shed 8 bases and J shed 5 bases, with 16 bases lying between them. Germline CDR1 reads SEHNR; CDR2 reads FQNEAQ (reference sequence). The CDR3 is CASGRQGTRNTIYF. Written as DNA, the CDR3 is TGTGCCAGCGGTAGGCAGGGTACAAGAAACACCATATATTTT.

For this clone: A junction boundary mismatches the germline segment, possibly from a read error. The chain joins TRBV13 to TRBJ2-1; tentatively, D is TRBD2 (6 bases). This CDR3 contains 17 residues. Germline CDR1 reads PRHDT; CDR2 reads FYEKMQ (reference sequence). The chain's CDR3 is CASRLGGGMSSYNEQFF. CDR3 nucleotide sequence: TGTGCCAGCAGATTAGGAGGCGGGATGAGCTCCTACAATGAGCAGTTCTTC.

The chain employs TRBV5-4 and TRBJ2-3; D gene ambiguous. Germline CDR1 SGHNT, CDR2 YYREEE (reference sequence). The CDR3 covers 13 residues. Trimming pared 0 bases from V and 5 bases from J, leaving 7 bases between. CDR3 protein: CASSLALGDTQYF. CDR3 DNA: TGTGCCAGCAGCTTGGCGCTCGGAGATACGCAGTATTTT.

The CDR3 spells CASSLKQGFLAEAFF. CDR3 sequence (DNA): TGTGCCAGCAGCCTCAAACAGGGGTTTCTCGCTGAAGCTTTCTTT. V and J are TRBV14 and TRBJ1-1, with 7 bases that match TRBD1. CDR3 size: 15 residues. After removal of 4 bases from V and 6 bases from J, the junction contained 11 bases not matched to a gene. The germline gives CDR1 SGHDN, CDR2 FVKESK.

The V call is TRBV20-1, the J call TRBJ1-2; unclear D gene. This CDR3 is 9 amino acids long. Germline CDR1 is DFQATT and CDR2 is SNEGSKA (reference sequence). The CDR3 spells CRVDYGYTF. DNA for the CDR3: TGCAGGGTCGACTATGGCTACACCTTC.

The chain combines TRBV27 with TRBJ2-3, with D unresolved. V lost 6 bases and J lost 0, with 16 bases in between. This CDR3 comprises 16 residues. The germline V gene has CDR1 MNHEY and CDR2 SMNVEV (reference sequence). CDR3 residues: CASSSIRRSSTDTQYF. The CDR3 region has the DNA TGTGCCAGCAGCTCAATCAGGCGATCTAGCACAGATACGCAGTATTTT.